The clone carrying this T cell receptor (beta chain) was seen only once. The data stem from a study of blood T cell repertoires in COVID-19. About the research overall: Acute-phase and convalescent COVID-19 samples originated in the United States, Italy and Spain. Sources were T cells, B-cell-depleted T cells, or PBMCs; the material itself was cDNA or gDNA.

In the source study's methods: Estimates of nucleated cell counts were drawn from the amplification of reference gene primers. Sequencing used immunoSEQ multiplex PCR; TCRdb keeps in-frame clones, though not all of them. The DNA gave D and trimming, while V, J and clone size come from that table. Of about 35,000 clones listed, 80% to 90% are singletons. The germline V gene has CDR1 SGDLS and CDR2 YYNGEE. The CDR3 is 17 residues long. V shed 0 bases, J shed 2 bases, and the junction held 7 bases outside the gene matches. The receptor was derived from a human donor in a cohort sampled during active or convalescent COVID-19. The donor label of this sample is uncertain. Material: peripheral blood. The chain links TRBV9 to TRBJ2-3, with 9 bases identical to TRBD1. The CDR3: CASSVGDRETLTDTQYF. The CDR3 DNA follows: TGTGCCAGCAGCGTAGGGGACAGGGAAACGCTCACAGATACGCAGTATTTT.